This T cell receptor (beta chain) was observed in a study of blood T cell repertoires in COVID-19. Study in general: Specimens from acute and convalescent COVID-19 originated in the United States, Italy and Spain.

A single count supports this clone. TCRdb's copy holds only in-frame clones and misses some; the assay was immunoSEQ multiplex PCR. The profile covers hundreds of thousands of clones, with over 75% appearing a single time and less than 1.2% taken by the ten largest. With V trimmed by 3 bases and J by 3 bases, 4 bases remained unmatched. From germline, CDR1 is SGHAT and CDR2 FQNNGV. This CDR3 is 14 amino acids long. The chain has TRBV11-2 and TRBJ2-5; 7 nucleotides align to TRBD2. Sequencing was carried out using PBMCs or T cells enriched from blood (not recorded which). The receptor was isolated from a young man who had recovered from COVID-19. The DNA of the CDR3 is TGTGCCAGCAGCTTCAGCGGGGCGAAAGAGACCCAGTACTTC. This encodes CASSFSGAKETQYF.